Reported below is one T cell receptor beta chain. It has no known antigen specificity. Per-base quality was not reported, and no clone a single base away is much larger than it. To prepare the library, the immunoSEQ multiplex PCR assay was applied. TCRdb limited this immuneACCESS table to in-frame rearrangements with V and J called. A share of clones is missing; checked studies link under half to unresolved V genes, and the rest is unexplained. Here the sample has tens of thousands of clones; roughly nine tenths occur a single time. Jointly, the top ten make up about 0.39% of the sample. The data belong to a study of technical replicates of blood from a handful of donors (dated 2017 in TCRdb). Taken from cysteine to phenylalanine, the CDR3 has 13 residues. Kept here is only the CDR3 DNA, which spans 39 bases and is read in frame from base 1. The trim is 2 bases for V and 8 bases for J, with a gap of 12 bases between the germline ends. CDR1 MNHNS and CDR2 SASEGT are derived from the germline V gene.

The sequence joins TRBV6-1 to TRBJ1-1; TRBD1 is perhaps the D gene, given 5 matching bases. The clonotype originates from a human donor in good health. What was sequenced was T cells isolated from PBMCs. The DNA sequence follows: TGTGCCAGCAGTGAAAGGGGCTTGGCGGAAGCTTTCTTT. The translation is CASSERGLAEAFF.